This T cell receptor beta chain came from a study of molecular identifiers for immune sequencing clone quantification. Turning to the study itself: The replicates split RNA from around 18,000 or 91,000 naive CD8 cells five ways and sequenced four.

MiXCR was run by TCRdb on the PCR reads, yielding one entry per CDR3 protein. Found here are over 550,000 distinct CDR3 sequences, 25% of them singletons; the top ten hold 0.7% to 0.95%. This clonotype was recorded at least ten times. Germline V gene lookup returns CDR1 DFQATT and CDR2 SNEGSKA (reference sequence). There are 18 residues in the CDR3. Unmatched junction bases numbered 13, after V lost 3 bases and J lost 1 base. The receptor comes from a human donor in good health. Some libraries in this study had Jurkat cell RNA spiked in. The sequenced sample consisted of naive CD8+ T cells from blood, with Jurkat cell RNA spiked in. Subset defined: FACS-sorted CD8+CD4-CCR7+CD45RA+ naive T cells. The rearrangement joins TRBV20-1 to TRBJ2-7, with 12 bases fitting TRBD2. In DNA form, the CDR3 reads TGCAGTGCTAGCGCTAGCGGGGGGGCGATTTTTCAGTCCTACGAGCAGTACTTC. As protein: CSASASGGAIFQSYEQYF.